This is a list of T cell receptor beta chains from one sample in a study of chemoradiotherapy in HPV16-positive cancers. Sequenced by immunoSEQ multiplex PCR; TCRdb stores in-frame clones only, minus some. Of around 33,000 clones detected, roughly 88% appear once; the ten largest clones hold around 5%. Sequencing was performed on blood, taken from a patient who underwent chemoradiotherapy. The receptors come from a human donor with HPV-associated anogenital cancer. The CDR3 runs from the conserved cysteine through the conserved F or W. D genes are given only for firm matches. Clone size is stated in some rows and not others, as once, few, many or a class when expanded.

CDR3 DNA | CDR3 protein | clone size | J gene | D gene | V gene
TGTGCCAGCTCACCTGTTGACTTACAAGAGACCCAGTACTTC | CASSPVDLQETQYF | . | TRBJ2-5 | . | TRBV18
TGTGCCAGCAGAGCTGGGGGACAGGGTAATCAGCCCCAGCATTTT | CASRAGGQGNQPQHF | once | TRBJ1-5 | TRBD1 | TRBV6-5
TGTGCCATCAGTGAGGTAGTGAACACTGAAGCTTTCTTT | CAISEVVNTEAFF | . | TRBJ1-1 | . | TRBV10-3
TGTGCCAGCAGCCTACGGCTTGGACAGGAAGAAAAACTGTTTTTT | CASSLRLGQEEKLFF | . | TRBJ1-4 | TRBD1 | TRBV7-9
TGTGCCAGCAGCATTATGACAGGTAGCTCCTACGAGCAGTACTTC | CASSIMTGSSYEQYF | . | TRBJ2-7 | . | TRBV7-2
TGTGCCTGGAGTCTCATTGGCTACACCTTC | CAWSLIGYTF | . | TRBJ1-2 | . | TRBV30
TGTGCCAGCAGTGACGGGACAGGGGGAGAAAAACTGTTTTTT | CASSDGTGGEKLFF | . | TRBJ1-4 | TRBD1 | TRBV27
TGTGCCAGCAGCACCTCCGGGACTAGTCGCTACGAGCAGTACTTC | CASSTSGTSRYEQYF | few | TRBJ2-7 | TRBD2 | TRBV9
TGTGCCAGTAGTATGTCAGGGGGAAAACGCTACGAGCAGTACTTC | CASSMSGGKRYEQYF | once | TRBJ2-7 | TRBD1 | TRBV19
TGTGCCAGCAGCTGGACAGGGCCTTCCTACGAGCAGTACTTC | CASSWTGPSYEQYF | . | TRBJ2-7 | TRBD1 | TRBV5-6
TGCGCCAGCAGAGGCGGGACCAGCACAGATACGCAGTATTTT | CASRGGTSTDTQYF | . | TRBJ2-3 | . | TRBV5-1
TGTGCCAGCAGCTCTTGGACAGGAAACACTGAAGCTTTCTTT | CASSSWTGNTEAFF | . | TRBJ1-1 | TRBD1 | TRBV5-8
TGTGCCAGCGGGACAGGGGGCAGCAATCAGCCCCAGCATTTT | CASGTGGSNQPQHF | . | TRBJ1-5 | TRBD1 | TRBV2
TGCGCCAGCAGCCAAGAATGGGGAGGCGAGCAGTACTTC | CASSQEWGGEQYF | . | TRBJ2-7 | . | TRBV4-1
TGTGCCAGCAGACCCGGGACACCTAACTACGAGCAGTACTTC | CASRPGTPNYEQYF | . | TRBJ2-7 | . | TRBV27
TGTGCCAGCAGCCAAGTTCCTAGCCAAGAGACCCAGTACTTC | CASSQVPSQETQYF | . | TRBJ2-5 | . | TRBV4-2
TGTGCCAGCAGTCTACAGACAGAGTCGAACACTGAAGCTTTCTTT | CASSLQTESNTEAFF | . | TRBJ1-1 | . | TRBV28
TGTGCCAGCAGCCCGACGCCGAGCTCTGGAAACACCATATATTTT | CASSPTPSSGNTIYF | . | TRBJ1-3 | . | TRBV7-3
TGTGCCAGCAGTGACGGAGCTCTGAACACTGAAGCTTTCTTT | CASSDGALNTEAFF | . | TRBJ1-1 | . | TRBV28
TGTGCCAGTAGTACAATGGGACAGGGCTACAATGAGCAGTTCTTC | CASSTMGQGYNEQFF | few | TRBJ2-1 | TRBD1 | TRBV19
TGTGCCAGCAGCGCCCGGACAGGACTGAACACTGAAGCTTTCTTT | CASSARTGLNTEAFF | . | TRBJ1-1 | TRBD1 | TRBV7-2
TGCGCCAGCAGCATCGGACTAGCGGGAGGAGTGGGCGGGGAGCTGTTTTTT | CASSIGLAGGVGGELFF | . | TRBJ2-2 | TRBD2 | TRBV5-1
TGTGCCAGCAGCTCCCGAACCCTCCGTGACGACAATGAGCAGTTCTTC | CASSSRTLRDDNEQFF | . | TRBJ2-1 | . | TRBV9
TGCGCCAGCAGCTCTGGACTAGCGGGGACCAATGAGCAGTTCTTC | CASSSGLAGTNEQFF | . | TRBJ2-1 | TRBD2 | TRBV5-1
TGTGCCAGCAGTGAAGGTAGGGGCAGCAATCAGCCCCAGCATTTT | CASSEGRGSNQPQHF | . | TRBJ1-5 | . | TRBV6-1
TGTGCCACCCAGGGGGCCACTGAAGCTTTCTTT | CATQGATEAFF | . | TRBJ1-1 | TRBD1 | TRBV28
TGTGCCAGCAGCCTACAGGGGGGCGTGCGGACTGAAGCTTTCTTT | CASSLQGGVRTEAFF | . | TRBJ1-1 | TRBD1 | TRBV7-9
TGTGCCAGCAGCTTGGGATCTCTGGCCAATCAGCCCCAGCATTTT | CASSLGSLANQPQHF | . | TRBJ1-5 | . | TRBV5-8
TGTGCCAGCAGGGCTGGGGCAGTAAACACTGAAGCTTTCTTT | CASRAGAVNTEAFF | few | TRBJ1-1 | . | TRBV27
TGTGCCAGCAGCCGGGAGGCGGGACAGTTATATCAGCCCCAGCATTTT | CASSREAGQLYQPQHF | . | TRBJ1-5 | TRBD1 | TRBV4-2
TGTGCCAGCAGCTTAGAGTGGGTTGGTGGGGAGCAGTTCTTC | CASSLEWVGGEQFF | . | TRBJ2-1 | . | TRBV11-2
TGTGCCAGCAGCTTAGCGACTAGCGGAGGTGAGCAGTTCTTC | CASSLATSGGEQFF | . | TRBJ2-1 | TRBD2 | TRBV7-2
TGTGCCAGCAGTTCCCGACGGACTAATGAAAAACTGTTTTTT | CASSSRRTNEKLFF | . | TRBJ1-4 | . | TRBV27
TGTGCCAGCAGCCAAGAGAAAGGCGGGAGAACCGGGGAGCTGTTTTTT | CASSQEKGGRTGELFF | once | TRBJ2-2 | TRBD2 | TRBV4-2
TGTGCCAGCACGATCAGTGATACGCAGTATTTT | CASTISDTQYF | . | TRBJ2-3 | . | TRBV2
TGTGCCAGCAAGGGGGGCAGGGCGAACGGGGAGCTGTTTTTT | CASKGGRANGELFF | . | TRBJ2-2 | . | TRBV2
TGTGCCAGCAGTTACGGTGGGCACTCTGGAAACACCATATATTTT | CASSYGGHSGNTIYF | once | TRBJ1-3 | . | TRBV6-5
TGTGCCAGCAGTGAAGCGGGCGGGAGTAGCACAGATACGCAGTATTTT | CASSEAGGSSTDTQYF | . | TRBJ2-3 | TRBD2 | TRBV6-1
TGTGCCAGCACCGGCTTTAGCGGGAAGGTCAATGAGCAGTTCTTC | CASTGFSGKVNEQFF | . | TRBJ2-1 | TRBD2 | TRBV27
TGTGCCAGCAGTAACAGGGAGGGCTATGGCTACACCTTC | CASSNREGYGYTF | once | TRBJ1-2 | . | TRBV27
TGTGCCAGTAGTACTAGCCTTTATAGCAATCAGCCCCAGCATTTT | CASSTSLYSNQPQHF | . | TRBJ1-5 | . | TRBV19
TGTGCCATTTTTACAGGGGGGTCGGGTCAGCCCCAGCATTTT | CAIFTGGSGQPQHF | . | TRBJ1-5 | TRBD1 | TRBV28
TGTGCCAGCTCACCAACAGGGGGCGGTAATGAAAAACTGTTTTTT | CASSPTGGGNEKLFF | . | TRBJ1-4 | TRBD1 | TRBV18
TGCGCCAGCAGCTCACAGGCGTCTAACTATGGCTACACCTTC | CASSSQASNYGYTF | few | TRBJ1-2 | . | TRBV5-1
TGCAGCGTTGCCCCAGCGGGAGGGGACAATGAGCAGTTCTTC | CSVAPAGGDNEQFF | few | TRBJ2-1 | TRBD2 | TRBV29-1
TGTGCCGGGGGGCATACTAACTATGGCTACACCTTC | CAGGHTNYGYTF | . | TRBJ1-2 | . | TRBV2
TGCGCCAGTAACATGAAGACCCGGGACAACCGACAGGGGCCCCAGCATTTT | CASNMKTRDNRQGPQHF | . | TRBJ1-5 | TRBD1 | TRBV4-1
TGTGCCAGCAGTGAAGCGGGCGGGGGTCAGCCCCAGCATTTT | CASSEAGGGQPQHF | . | TRBJ1-5 | . | TRBV6-1